The 17 T cell receptor beta chains in this list originate from one sample, sequenced in a study of blood T cell repertoires in COVID-19. Repertoires were generated with immunoSEQ multiplex PCR, while TCRdb's copy carries only in-frame clones and drops some. The sample includes around 170,000 clones, less than 85% of them seen just once. The source material was peripheral blood. The receptors were sampled from a woman of 80 years or more with acute or convalescent COVID-19.

The V call is TRBV7-9, the J call TRBJ2-7; D gene ambiguous. The CDR3 sequence is 14 residues long. Trimming left V 2 bases short and J 2 bases short, with 10 bases between. Germline CDR1 is SEHNR and CDR2 is FQNEAQ (reference sequence). The chain's CDR3 is CASSLWQEPYEQYF. The CDR3 nucleotides read TGTGCCAGCAGCTTATGGCAGGAACCCTACGAGCAGTACTTC.

The genes are TRBV4-2 and TRBJ2-3, with a tentative D call TRBD2 (5 bases). Germline V gene lookup returns CDR1 LGHNA and CDR2 YNFKEQ. The V and J ends lost 4 bases and 5 bases respectively, with 16 bases between them. The CDR3 contains 15 residues. CDR3 coding DNA: TGTGCCAGCAGCCCACCCGGGCAGCGGAGAGATACGCAGTATTTT. It yields the protein CASSPPGQRRDTQYF.

Remarks on this clone: At one of its ends the junction is not consistent with the germline gene, which may arise from a read error. The chain links TRBV7-2 to TRBJ1-6; TRBD1 matches at 7 bases. Germline V gives CDR1 SGHTA, CDR2 FQGNSA. This CDR3 comprises 13 residues. The CDR3, as DNA: TGTGCCAGCAGCTCCCGACAGGGAGGAATTCACGACTTT. It codes for CASSSRQGGIHDF. Full variable domain (outside the CDR3, taken from reference TRBV7-2 and TRBJ1-6): GAGVSQSPSNKVTEKGKDVELRCDPISGHTALYWYRQSLGQGLEFLIYFQGNSAPDKSGLPSDRFSAERTGGSVSTLTIQRTQQEDSAVYLCASSSRQGGIHDFGNGTRLTVT.

This clone was seen more than once but under ten times. V and J are TRBV19 and TRBJ2-7; the match to TRBD2 covers 10 bases. The CDR3 has 14 amino acids. The germline V gene has CDR1 LNHDA and CDR2 SQIVND (reference sequence). The junction had 3 bases not matched to a gene; V was cut back by 5 bases and J by 2 bases. This CDR3 is CASSRTSGPYEQYF. CDR3 bases: TGTGCCAGTAGTCGGACTAGCGGCCCCTACGAGCAGTACTTC. Full variable domain (outside the CDR3, taken from reference TRBV19 and TRBJ2-7): DGGITQSPKYLFRKEGQNVTLSCEQNLNHDAMYWYRQDPGQGLRLIYYSQIVNDFQKGDIAEGYSVSREKKESFPLTVTSAQKNPTAFYLCASSRTSGPYEQYFGPGTRLTVT.

The genes are TRBV7-9 and TRBJ2-5, with TRBD1 matching 7 bases. The germline gives CDR1 SEHNR, CDR2 FQNEAQ (reference sequence). V dropped 3 bases and J dropped 5; count of bases not matched to a gene: 6. The CDR3 contains 14 residues. The CDR3: CASSLETGLETQYF. CDR3 DNA: TGTGCCAGCAGCTTGGAGACAGGGTTGGAGACCCAGTACTTC.

This clone came up a few times. The chain links TRBV16 to TRBJ1-1, with 7 bases that match TRBD1. The CDR3 covers 14 residues. The germline gives CDR1 KGHSY, CDR2 FQNENV. V was pared by 4 bases and J by 8 bases, with 10 bases of the junction left unmatched. The CDR3 reads CASSPWSDRAEAFF. The CDR3 DNA follows: TGTGCCAGCAGCCCTTGGTCCGACAGGGCGGAAGCTTTCTTT.

The gene calls are TRBV3-1 (or the pseudogene TRBV3-2) and TRBJ1-6; 8 bases fit TRBD1. Per germline, CDR1 LGHDT and CDR2 YNNKEL (reference sequence). V was pared by 1 base and J by 6 bases, with 5 bases of the junction left unmatched. This CDR3 is 16 amino acids long. CDR3 nucleotide sequence: TGTGCCAGCAGCCAAGGCCCAGGGGGCGGTAATTCACCCCTCCACTTT. The encoded protein is CASSQGPGGGNSPLHF.

The V gene is TRBV19, the J gene TRBJ2-5, with 8 bases lining up with TRBD2. The CDR3 runs 15 residues. V gave up 8 bases and J gave up 6 bases; unmatched junction bases: 14. Germline lookup yields CDR1 LNHDA and CDR2 SQIVND (reference sequence). Here the CDR3 DNA reads TGTGCCAGTGTAATTCGAGCGGGAGACGGTCAGACCCAGTACTTC. Encoded protein: CASVIRAGDGQTQYF. The entire variable domain, with the rest obtained from reference TRBV19 and TRBJ2-5, is as follows: DGGITQSPKYLFRKEGQNVTLSCEQNLNHDAMYWYRQDPGQGLRLIYYSQIVNDFQKGDIAEGYSVSREKKESFPLTVTSAQKNPTAFYLCASVIRAGDGQTQYFGPGTRLLVL.

This chain joins TRBV7-2 and TRBJ2-5; the match to TRBD1 covers 7 bases. CDR1 and CDR2 (germline): SGHTA, FQGNSA. The ends lost 3 bases at V and 4 bases at J; junction bases unmatched: 8. The length of the CDR3 is 15 residues. The CDR3 sequence: CASSFWSGGRETQYF. CDR3 nucleotides: TGTGCCAGCAGCTTTTGGTCAGGGGGTCGAGAGACCCAGTACTTC.

V is TRBV14 and J is TRBJ2-7; weak D call: TRBD1 (5 bases). Germline CDR1 is SGHDN and CDR2 is FVKESK. The ends were cut back, 2 bases at V and 2 bases at J, with 10 bases in the middle. The CDR3 totals 14 residues. The CDR3 region is CASSQFIGAYEQYF. The CDR3 coding sequence is TGTGCCAGCAGCCAATTCATAGGGGCCTACGAGCAGTACTTC.

This chain connects TRBV12-5 to TRBJ2-1; 11 bases agree with TRBD1. The length of the CDR3 is 20 residues. The V gene's germline CDR1 is LGHNT and CDR2 FRNRAP. V trimming: 6 bases; J trimming: 4 bases; junction bases outside the gene matches: 20. CDR3 in DNA: TGTGCTAGTGGGGGCACCCGGACAGGGGGCGACGAGAGGGGTTACAATGAGCAGTTCTTC. Translated: CASGGTRTGGDERGYNEQFF.

The V call is TRBV27, the J call TRBJ2-7; maybe TRBD1 (8 bases). The CDR3 is 14 residues long. The V end lost 6 bases, the J end lost 7 bases, and 19 bases lay between the germline ends. Germline loops: CDR1 MNHEY, CDR2 SMNVEV (reference sequence). This chain's CDR3 is CASRPPDRDYEQYF. CDR3 coding DNA: TGTGCCAGCAGACCCCCGGACAGGGACTATGAGCAGTACTTC.

This rearrangement joins TRBV28 to TRBJ2-1; 13 bases fit TRBD2. This CDR3 is built from 15 residues. Per germline, CDR1 MDHEN and CDR2 SYDVKM. J lost 6 bases, V lost 4 bases, and 3 bases had no gene match. The DNA of the CDR3 is TGTGCCAGCAGTTCTGGACTAGCGGGGGTCAATGAGCAGTTCTTC. Translation: CASSSGLAGVNEQFF.

This clone was recorded only once. This chain connects TRBV19 to TRBJ2-1; 8 bases are a match to TRBD2. Per germline, CDR1 LNHDA and CDR2 SQIVND (reference sequence). The length of the CDR3 is 15 residues. The junction had 12 bases not matched to a gene; V was cut back by 6 bases and J by 8 bases. The CDR3 region is CASRLSGKGGYEQFF. CDR3 nucleotides: TGTGCCAGTAGACTTAGCGGGAAGGGAGGGTATGAGCAGTTCTTC.

V gene TRBV25-1 combines with J gene TRBJ2-5; TRBD1 matches at 7 bases. The CDR3 totals 16 residues. Losses at the gene ends were 3 bases for V and 1 base for J; bases not matched to a gene: 8. CDR1 and CDR2 from the germline V gene are MGHDK and SYGVNS. CDR3 sequence reads: CASSEGQTRFQETQYF. The CDR3 DNA follows: TGTGCCAGCAGTGAGGGACAGACCAGATTCCAAGAGACCCAGTACTTC.

Only one count was recorded for this clone. The chain couples TRBV10-3 to TRBJ2-2, with D maybe TRBD2 (7 bases). Trimming shortened V by 7 bases and J by 2 bases, and 11 bases separated the two germline ends. The CDR3 sequence is 14 residues long. Germline values: CDR1 ENHRY, CDR2 SYGVKD. CDR3 in DNA: TGTGCCATCACCGGCGGGGGCAACACCGGGGAGCTGTTTTTT. This codes for CAITGGGNTGELFF.

The chain carries TRBV10-3 and TRBJ2-2; D possibly corresponds to TRBD1 (6 bases). Germline CDR1 reads ENHRY; CDR2 reads SYGVKD. V lost 8 bases and J 6 bases, leaving 7 bases between the germline ends. The CDR3 sequence is 11 residues long. CDR3 DNA sequence: TGTGCCATCGAGGGGGCCGGGGAGCTGTTTTTT. Its translation: CAIEGAGELFF.